The 11 T cell receptor beta chains below were found in one sample sequenced in a study of T-cell reconstitution after alpha-beta-depleted transplantation in children. The TCRbeta library was prepared with unique molecular identifiers. One entry per CDR3 protein, called by TCRdb with MiXCR from the PCR reads. This sample yields about 170,000 distinct CDR3 sequences, of which around 10% are seen a single time; about 13% belongs to the top ten. Sample: PBMCs, taken before TCRalphabeta/CD19-depleted stem cell transplant. These receptors were collected from a boy under 10 years old with acute myeloid leukemia, due to receive a stem cell transplant.

This clonotype showed up many times. V and J are TRBV9 and TRBJ2-1, with unresolved D. Germline V lookup: CDR1 SGDLS, CDR2 YYNGEE. The CDR3 covers 16 residues. The V and J ends lost 0 bases and 4 bases respectively, with 14 bases between them. This CDR3 reads CASSVGFRPSYNEQFF. The CDR3 DNA sequence: TGTGCCAGCAGCGTAGGCTTCCGCCCATCGTACAATGAGCAGTTCTTC.

This clonotype was seen repeatedly, ten times or more. The chain has TRBV20-1 and TRBJ2-1; 7 bases are shared with TRBD2. In germline, CDR1 is DFQATT, CDR2 SNEGSKA (reference sequence). The CDR3 has 13 amino acids. CDR3 amino acids: CTGLGGGIGEQFF. The CDR3 DNA reads TGCACAGGGCTAGGCGGGGGAATCGGTGAGCAGTTCTTC.

This clonotype was seen many times. J is TRBJ2-1 and V is TRBV29-1, with D unresolved. The germline CDR1 and CDR2 sequences are SQVTM and ANQGSEA. The CDR3 consists of 11 residues. V gave up 4 bases and J gave up 5 bases, with 6 bases separating them. CDR3 sequence reads: CSVGRDNEQFF. In DNA form, the CDR3 reads TGCAGCGTTGGCAGAGACAATGAGCAGTTCTTC.

This clonotype showed up just a few times. A read error is possible here, since a much larger clone lies one base away. The chain uses TRBV12-3 or TRBV12-4 and TRBJ1-2; a weak D match, TRBD1 (6 bases). The length of the CDR3 is 14 residues. For the CDR3, the DNA is TGTGCCAGCAGTTTGGCTCAGGGGAACTATGGCGACACCTTC. Translated: CASSLAQGNYGDTF.

In this sample, this clonotype turned up once. This chain joins TRBV11-1 and TRBJ2-4; D might be TRBD1 (6 bases). The CDR3 runs 18 residues. The V gene lost 4 bases and the J gene lost 9 bases, with 28 bases spanning the gap. Germline CDR1 reads SGHAT; CDR2 reads FQDESV (reference sequence). Here the CDR3 reads CASSSSSYRRDTASIQYF. DNA of the CDR3: TGTGCCAGCAGCTCATCCTCCTACAGACGGGACACCGCGTCCATTCAGTACTTC.

This clonotype was counted many times. This chain links TRBV7-3 with TRBJ2-3; tentatively, D is TRBD2 (5 bases). This CDR3 is 15 amino acids long. Per germline, CDR1 SGHTA and CDR2 FQGTGA. The V end lost 5 bases, the J end lost 4 bases, and 16 bases lay between the germline ends. CDR3 in amino acids: CASSSGPGDPDTQYF. The CDR3 coding sequence is TGTGCCAGCAGCAGCGGACCCGGGGATCCAGATACGCAGTATTTT.

V and J are TRBV5-4 and TRBJ2-3; 16 nucleotides align to TRBD2. Germline CDR1 is SGHNT and CDR2 is YYREEE (reference sequence). The CDR3 has 17 amino acids. Trimming at V came to 4 bases and at J to 8 bases, leaving 10 bases not matched to a gene. CDR3 amino acids: CASSTAGTSGGVVTQYF. DNA of the CDR3: TGTGCCAGCAGCACAGCCGGGACTAGCGGGGGGGTGGTTACGCAGTATTTT.

This clonotype was detected ten times or more. The CDR3 here is CASSSRTGENEQFF. CDR3 nucleotide sequence: TGCGCCAGCAGCTCCCGGACAGGGGAGAATGAGCAGTTCTTC. The chain employs TRBV5-1 and TRBJ2-1; TRBD1 aligns across 9 bases. V shed 3 bases, J shed 7 bases, and the junction held 5 bases outside the gene matches. CDR1 is SGHRS, CDR2 YFSETQ, per germline. CDR3 length equals 14 residues.

This clonotype was detected ten times or more. The chain couples TRBV6-5 to TRBJ1-5; D gene ambiguous. CDR1 MNHEY and CDR2 SVGAGI come from the germline V gene. CDR3 size: 15 residues. V lost 0 bases and J 9 bases, leaving 15 bases between the germline ends. The DNA of the CDR3 is TGTGCCAGCAGTTACTCGAATCCCTCCACGGGGCCCCAGCATTTT. Encoded protein: CASSYSNPSTGPQHF.

Ten or more counts support this clonotype. This sequence joins TRBV4-1 and TRBJ2-7; no clear D. The CDR3 is made up of 13 amino acids. CDR1 is MGHRA, CDR2 YSYEKL, per germline. V lost 1 base and J lost 6, with 10 bases in between. CDR3 loop: CASSQVGRIEQYF. In DNA form, the CDR3 reads TGCGCCAGCAGCCAAGTTGGCCGTATCGAGCAGTACTTC.

In this sample, this clonotype turned up many times. The V gene is TRBV5-1, the J gene TRBJ2-2; possible D gene TRBD2, 5 bases. The germline V and J ends were trimmed by 6 bases and 1 base, with 13 bases remaining between them. This CDR3 is built from 15 residues. Germline-derived CDR1 and CDR2 are SGHRS and YFSETQ. Here the CDR3 reads CASTHADLNTGELFF. The CDR3 DNA reads as TGCGCCAGCACTCACGCGGACTTGAACACCGGGGAGCTGTTTTTT.